This paragraph covers one TCR beta chain sequence. Its target antigen remains unknown. No quality values exist for individual bases; no much larger clone is one base distant. The data belong to a study of cytomegalovirus exposure and HLA in healthy donors (dated by TCRdb to about 2017). About the investigation overall: An earlier analysis of several hundred of the donors reported 250 to 350 Gb of sequence data and 117 million unique TCR beta sequences from around 200 million T cells. Roughly 300 gigabases of sequencing data and approximately 85 million unique TCR sequences were included in an early release covering about 620 HLA-typed donors. Among the roughly 400 genotyped donors, around 81% belonged to the genetic ancestry cluster associated with self-reported Caucasian donors. The study aimed to test whether cataloging public T cell receptors could reveal signatures of past pathogen exposure. The study profiled the T cell repertoires of around 700 subjects by immunosequencing and related them to cytomegalovirus serostatus. Besides the first cohort of 666 subjects, a separate validation cohort made up of around 120 different subjects was used. High-throughput TCR immunosequencing, statistical association of individual TCRs with disease status, and machine learning were combined to predict cytomegalovirus infection status. In a later analysis, previously published TCR beta repertoires from about 640 donors were re-analyzed and high-resolution HLA genotyping was added so that TCR occurrence patterns could be studied. Rather than using new phenotypic data, the later analysis identified candidate immune exposures from TCR beta sequences and from how often those sequences occurred across donors. An earlier analysis of some 600 of the donors applied high-throughput TCR beta sequencing to assess whether each TCR beta V gene segment acted as functional or pseudogenic. Alongside the repertoire data, information on donor age, sex, ethnicity and CMV serostatus was compiled. A later genetic analysis used genome-wide SNP genotypes for 398 of the 666 donors, treating that subset as a discovery cohort. All discovery cohort repertoires had been generated using a single sequencing platform. HLA typing included class I and class II loci at four-digit resolution. The number of typed donors differed by locus: roughly 629-640 for A, B, C, DRB1 and DQB1; 522 for DQA1; about 600 for DPA1; and 450 to 480 for DPB1. Four to six DR-DQ haplotypes were handled as single units for association and clustering, since linkage in the cohort was strong. Across 300 to 500 genotyped donors of the cohort, an average of approximately 240,000 unique TCR beta nucleotide sequences per donor were sequenced, and roughly a sixth of those sequences were non-productive. Broad study findings and their caveats: The 87-base-pair reads could not distinguish some IMGT-functional V segments, including TRBV6-2 and TRBV6-3, so those segments were excluded. An association between a missense DCLRE1C variant and V-gene and J-gene trimming of TCR beta chains was found in a later genetic analysis and replicated in an independent cohort. A total of 150 to 200 TCR beta chains were listed by the study as associated with cytomegalovirus. Approximately 18 rarely observed V segments, including chromosome 9 orphons, were excluded from the earlier analysis of about 610 of the donors because counts were too low. In a later analysis, some 18,000 TCR beta sequences were associated with specific HLA alleles at a false discovery rate of 0.05. Because some donors lacked HLA typing at each locus, the association tests relied only on the typed subset. Correlated functional status among segregating V segments might be attributable to linkage disequilibrium, but an unknown experimental factor could not be ruled out. Across donors, most TCR sequences were observed very rarely, whereas some public TCRs were present in many individuals. In a later analysis, several top co-occurrence clusters were reported to appear linked to parvovirus B19, influenza, CMV and Epstein-Barr virus. A further reported finding was that TCR beta sequences accurately predicted the HLA-A and HLA-B alleles for most subjects in the first cohort. In a later analysis, most CMV-associated TCR beta chains were found to appear HLA-restricted, with HLA associations seemingly driven largely by CMV exposure. In an earlier analysis of fewer than 700 of the donors, most TCR beta V segments appeared in productive rearrangements about 87% or about 30% of the time, broadly matching IMGT annotations. Presence/absence analyses assumed roughly uniform sequencing depth across donors, an assumption that may not hold. Cytomegalovirus status was reported to be diagnosed by the classifier with high specificity and sensitivity in both the original and validation cohorts. According to the authors, the approach could potentially be generalized to other disease states and immunological phenotypes. In a later analysis, HLA-associated TCR beta chains showed more clonal expansion and lower generation probabilities than non-associated chains that were equally common. This cohort had only TCR beta chains sequenced, and the lack of alpha or paired-chain data limited which features could be detected. In a later analysis, the rate of TCR association differed among HLA loci, with DRB1 alleles having the most associated TCRs and HLA-C alleles having the fewest. The sequencing pipeline was judged likely to have produced a cluster of highly shared sequence variants as a technical artifact. According to a later genetic analysis, donors in an Asian-associated ancestry cluster had fewer N-insertions in productive TCRs than the approximately 650-donor mean. CMV serostatus was the only immune exposure information available for the cohort. In vitro tests confirmed that a few of the cytomegalovirus-associated TCR beta chains recognize cytomegalovirus antigens. When HLA alleles, especially DR and DQ, strongly co-occurred, TCR associations were difficult to assign to individual alleles.

To prepare the library, the immunoSEQ multiplex PCR assay was applied. The multiplex PCR relied on a mix of 60 forward primers for TCR Vbeta segments and 13 reverse primers for TCR Jbeta segments. Amplification of the CDR3 region of rearranged TCR beta genes was performed with a multiplex PCR assay on genomic DNA. The Illumina HiSeq System was used to sequence the amplified TCR beta libraries as 87-base-pair reads. The published analysis was carried out like this. A later analysis counted around 72 million unique TCR beta chains across the 500 to 850 repertoires, and some 11 million of these chains were shared by at least two donors. Raw reads were error-corrected and collapsed into unique sequences with a nearest-neighbor algorithm that merged closely related sequences to remove PCR and sequencing errors. To assign V, D and J gene segments, CDR3 sequences were aligned to IMGT reference sequences. For a sequence to be retained, at least a six-nucleotide match to both a V gene segment and a J gene segment was required. A rearrangement counted as productive if the CDR3 had no stop codons and remained in frame with V and J, and every other rearrangement counted as non-productive. Following IMGT convention, CDR3 was defined as the stretch from the second conserved V-encoded cysteine to the conserved J-encoded phenylalanine. The earlier analysis of some 550 of the donors excluded any sequence lacking an unambiguous match to a single V gene segment. In an earlier analysis of approximately 560 of the donors, a V segment was called functional when productive rearrangements were above 56.7%, and segregating when the standard deviation between donors exceeded 5%. To diagnose cytomegalovirus status from the catalog of TCR beta chain sequences, a statistical classification framework was built. In a later analysis, TCR nucleotide sequences were compared against IMGT/GENE-DB human TR gene sequences so that V and J genes could be assigned. Using the TCRdist pipeline, a later analysis assigned CDR3 sequences along with most-parsimonious VDJ recombination scenarios. In a later analysis, each TCR beta chain was defined by its CDR3 amino acid sequence together with its V-gene family, and reads without a unique V-gene family were excluded. A later analysis removed 550 to 650 highly shared, low-generation-probability nucleotide sequences to deal with suspected cross-contamination and a sequencing artifact. In a later analysis, a clonal expansion index for each public chain was calculated from normalized within-repertoire ranks of inferred template counts. Generation probabilities in a later analysis came from a VDJ recombination model fitted to out-of-frame rearrangements, and those results were checked against IGoR. In a later analysis, hypergeometric tests were used to score TCR-TCR, TCR-HLA and TCR-CMV co-occurrence, with a repertoire-size bias correction applied to TCR pairs. In a later analysis, false discovery rates were estimated by permuting HLA or CMV assignments 20 times. In a later analysis, co-occurring TCRs were grouped with DBSCAN, and TCRdist sequence similarity was added when clustering was performed within HLA-allele-positive subsets. Repertoires with fewer than 30,000 or more than 120,000 public chains were left out of co-occurrence clustering, as were four to six repertoires with anomalous nucleotide sharing. TCRdb's version of the immuneACCESS table is confined to in-frame rearrangements and falls short of the full clone set. An unresolved V gene accounts for under half of the shortfall where checked; the remainder is of unknown origin. V, J and clone size reflect that table, while D and trimming were determined from the DNA. In this sample the table shows 200,000 to 250,000 clones, roughly 70% of which occur a single time. 1.8% of the sample belongs to the ten largest clones.

Via the germline V gene, CDR1 is SGHVS and CDR2 FNYEAQ. Germline trimming amounts to 1 base on V and 8 bases on J, with 5 as the count of junction bases outside the gene matches. Counted from cysteine to phenylalanine, this CDR3 has 14 amino acids. Only the CDR3 portion is preserved as DNA: 42 bases, with reading frame beginning at the first base. The cohort was made up of 666 healthy bone marrow donors. At the time of sampling, every cohort member was nominally healthy, though immune exposures that went unrecorded were likely present. The donor was CMV seronegative and belonged to the group of 380 or so seronegative cohort members. A peripheral blood sample was collected from each donor, and TCR beta sequencing was performed on peripheral blood mononuclear cells. Genomic DNA extraction from the blood cell samples was performed with the Qiagen DNeasy Blood Extraction Kit.

Sequencing was carried out using PBMCs. The source of this sequence is a woman aged 30 to 39 in good health and CMV-seronegative. Rearrangement joined TRBV7-6 to TRBJ1-2; TRBD1 matches 9 bases in the middle. Read as DNA, the sequence is TGTGCCAGCAGCTTAGTACAGGGGGCCCAAGGCTACACCTTC. This encodes CASSLVQGAQGYTF.